What follows describes a single T cell receptor beta chain. The antigen is unknown. The sample is drawn from a study of cytomegalovirus exposure and HLA in healthy donors. Study overall: From about 170 million T cells, an earlier analysis saw 110 million or so unique TCR beta sequences.

Findings and limits, study-wide: Sequencing had likely introduced a cluster of highly shared sequence variants as an artifact.

The PCR had 60 Vbeta and 13 Jbeta primers. Method: immunoSEQ multiplex PCR; TCRdb's copy keeps in-frame clones and lacks some. The sample yields about 200,000 clones, 81% seen once. The V segment lost 7 bases and the J segment 2 bases; nucleotides outside the gene matches: 8. This CDR3 comprises 14 residues. Germline lookup yields CDR1 SGHAT and CDR2 FQNNGV. The sequenced material came from PBMCs. This sequence originates from a young man in good health and CMV-seronegative. The V and J genes are TRBV11-2 and TRBJ2-7; TRBD1 matches 7 bases. The CDR3 sequence: CASTYRDRPYEQYF. In DNA, the CDR3 is TGTGCCAGCACTTACCGGGACAGACCCTACGAGCAGTACTTC.